This TCR beta chain was profiled in a study of cytomegalovirus exposure and HLA in healthy donors. The V end was cut by 8 bases, the J end by 8 bases, with 21 bases between. CDR3 length equals 14 residues. Germline V gives CDR1 KGHSH, CDR2 LQKENI. The PCR used 60 Vbeta and 13 Jbeta primers. Method: immunoSEQ multiplex PCR; TCRdb's copy keeps in-frame clones and lacks some. The sample has some 160,000 clones; 80% to 85% are singletons. This clonotype was obtained from a woman younger than 35 in good health and CMV-seronegative. The chain recombines TRBV18 with TRBJ1-2; no clear D. The sample was PBMCs. CDR3 bases: TGTGCCAGCCGCCTAGATTATATGTCGGGGGGCTACACCTTC. The encoded protein is CASRLDYMSGGYTF.